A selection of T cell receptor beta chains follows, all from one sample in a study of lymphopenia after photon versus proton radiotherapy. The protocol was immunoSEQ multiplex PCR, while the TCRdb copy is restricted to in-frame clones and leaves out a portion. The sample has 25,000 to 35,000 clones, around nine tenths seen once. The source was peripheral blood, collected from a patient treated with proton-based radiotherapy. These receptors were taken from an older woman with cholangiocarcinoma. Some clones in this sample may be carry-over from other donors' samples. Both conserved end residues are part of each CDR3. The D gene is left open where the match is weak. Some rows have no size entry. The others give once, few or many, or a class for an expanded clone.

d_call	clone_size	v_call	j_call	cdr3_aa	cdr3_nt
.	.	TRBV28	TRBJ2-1	CASSVLSALGNEQFF	TGTGCCAGCAGTGTACTTAGCGCCCTAGGAAATGAGCAGTTCTTC
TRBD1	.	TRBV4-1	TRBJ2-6	CASSSRATGQNSGANVLTF	TGCGCCAGCAGCTCTCGGGCGACAGGGCAAAACTCTGGGGCCAACGTCCTGACTTTC
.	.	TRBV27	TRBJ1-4	CASSLLTGVNEKLFF	TGTGCCAGCAGTTTATTGACAGGAGTGAATGAAAAACTGTTTTTT
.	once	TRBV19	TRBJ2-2	CASTPVFSSGELFF	TGTGCCAGTACGCCGGTCTTTAGTTCCGGGGAGCTGTTTTTT
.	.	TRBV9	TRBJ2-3	CASSVRQLTDTQYF	TGTGCCAGCAGCGTAAGGCAGTTAACAGATACGCAGTATTTT
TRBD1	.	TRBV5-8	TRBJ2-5	CASSLGTGFETQYF	TGTGCCAGCAGCTTAGGGACAGGTTTTGAGACCCAGTACTTC
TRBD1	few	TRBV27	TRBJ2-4	CASSSRDRLLDIQYF	TGTGCCAGCAGTTCCCGGGACAGGCTGTTGGACATTCAGTACTTC
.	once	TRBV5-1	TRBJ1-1	CASSLEQGTEAFF	TGCGCCAGCAGCTTAGAACAGGGCACTGAAGCTTTCTTT
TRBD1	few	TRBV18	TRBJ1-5	CASSPSDRAQPQHF	TGTGCCAGCTCACCTTCGGACAGGGCGCAGCCCCAGCATTTT
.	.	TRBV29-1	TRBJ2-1	CSVGLGWNEQFF	TGCAGCGTTGGCCTTGGGTGGAATGAGCAGTTCTTC
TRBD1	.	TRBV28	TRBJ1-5	CASTWTGDQPQHF	TGTGCCAGCACCTGGACAGGGGACCAGCCCCAGCATTTT
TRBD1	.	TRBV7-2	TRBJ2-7	CASSYRVGQGSSYEQYF	TGTGCCAGCAGTTACCGGGTGGGACAGGGGAGCTCCTACGAGCAGTACTTC
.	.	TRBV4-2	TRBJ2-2	CASSQLLQRKDTGELFF	TGTGCCAGCAGCCAACTCCTCCAAAGGAAAGACACCGGGGAGCTGTTTTTT
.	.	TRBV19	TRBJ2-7	CASSISRVSDEQYF	TGTGCCAGTAGTATAAGCAGGGTGAGCGACGAGCAGTACTTC
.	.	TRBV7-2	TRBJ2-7	CASSSTGRIYEQYF	TGTGCCAGCAGCTCGACAGGTCGCATCTACGAGCAGTACTTC
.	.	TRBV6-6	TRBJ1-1	CASSRLEGQYTEAFF	TGTGCCAGCAGCCGCCTTGAAGGACAGTACACTGAAGCTTTCTTT
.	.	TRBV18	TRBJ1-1	CASSPPGSRDTEAFF	TGTGCCAGCTCACCACCAGGGTCAAGGGACACTGAAGCTTTCTTT
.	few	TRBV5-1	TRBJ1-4	CASSLDSATNEKLFF	TGCGCCAGCAGCTTGGACAGTGCAACTAATGAAAAACTGTTTTTT
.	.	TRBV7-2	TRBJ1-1	CASSQRGRLNTEAFF	TGTGCCAGCAGCCAACGGGGACGGCTGAACACTGAAGCTTTCTTT
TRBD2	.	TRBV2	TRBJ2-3	CASRGGSADTQYF	TGTGCCAGCAGGGGCGGGAGTGCGGATACGCAGTATTTT
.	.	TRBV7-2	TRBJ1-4	CASSSDTGGEKLFF	TGTGCCAGCAGCTCTGACACCGGAGGTGAAAAACTGTTTTTT
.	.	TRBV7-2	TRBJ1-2	CASSSRGATQRGYTF	TGTGCCAGCAGCTCAAGGGGGGCAACCCAACGAGGCTACACCTTC
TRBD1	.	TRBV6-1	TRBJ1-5	CASSDRGQGSNQPQHF	TGTGCCAGCAGTGACAGGGGACAGGGCAGCAATCAGCCCCAGCATTTT
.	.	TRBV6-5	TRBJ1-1	CASKWGRKNTEAFF	TGTGCCAGCAAGTGGGGACGGAAGAACACTGAAGCTTTCTTT
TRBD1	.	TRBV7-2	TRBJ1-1	CASSIDRAVTEAFF	TGTGCCAGCAGCATTGACAGGGCTGTCACTGAAGCTTTCTTT
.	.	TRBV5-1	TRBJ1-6	CASSLGDTNNSPLHF	TGCGCCAGCAGCTTGGGGGACACCAATAATTCACCCCTCCACTTT
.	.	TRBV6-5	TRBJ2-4	CASSNRDTAKNIQYF	TGTGCCAGCAGTAACCGGGACACAGCCAAAAACATTCAGTACTTC
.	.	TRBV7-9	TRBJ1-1	CASTLYTGSAEAFF	TGTGCCAGCACCCTTTACACAGGAAGCGCTGAAGCTTTCTTT
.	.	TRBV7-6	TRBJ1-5	CASTRGGARNQPQHF	TGTGCCAGCACTAGGGGGGGGGCGAGGAATCAGCCCCAGCATTTT
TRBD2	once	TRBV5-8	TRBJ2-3	CASSLGLAGEDTQYF	TGTGCCAGCAGCTTGGGGCTAGCGGGAGAAGATACGCAGTATTTT
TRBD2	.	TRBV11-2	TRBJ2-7	CASSLSTSGAYEQYF	TGTGCCAGCAGCTTATCGACTAGCGGTGCCTACGAGCAGTACTTC
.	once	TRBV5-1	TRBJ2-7	CASSLAPGQAYEQYF	TGCGCCAGCAGCTTGGCCCCGGGACAAGCCTACGAGCAGTACTTC
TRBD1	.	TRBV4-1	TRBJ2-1	CASSPTGTAYNEQFF	TGCGCCAGCAGCCCGACGGGGACAGCCTACAATGAGCAGTTCTTC
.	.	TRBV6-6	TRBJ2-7	CASTSLGGAYEQYF	TGTGCCAGCACCTCCCTCGGGGGAGCCTACGAGCAGTACTTC
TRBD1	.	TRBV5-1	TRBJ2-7	CASSLVGQGDEQYF	TGCGCCAGCAGCTTGGTCGGACAGGGTGACGAGCAGTACTTC
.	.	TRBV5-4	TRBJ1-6	CASSLISSPLHF	TGTGCCAGCAGCTTGATTAGTTCACCCCTCCACTTT
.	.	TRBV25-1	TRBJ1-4	CASSEQNNEKLFF	TGTGCCAGCAGTGAACAGAACAATGAAAAACTGTTTTTT
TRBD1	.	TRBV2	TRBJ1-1	CASSAKGQGQTEAFF	TGTGCCAGCAGTGCCAAGGGACAGGGGCAGACTGAAGCTTTCTTT
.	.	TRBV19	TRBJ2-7	CASSIDLWGVEQYF	TGTGCCAGTAGTATAGATCTATGGGGGGTGGAACAGTACTTC
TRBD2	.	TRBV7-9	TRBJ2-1	CASSLAGGPGYNEQFF	TGTGCCAGCAGCTTAGCGGGAGGGCCGGGTTACAATGAGCAGTTCTTC
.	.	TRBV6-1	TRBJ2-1	CASSEALGGEQFF	TGTGCCAGCAGTGAAGCGCTTGGGGGTGAGCAGTTCTTC
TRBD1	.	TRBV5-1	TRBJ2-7	CASRAGTGGFYEQYF	TGCGCCAGCAGAGCCGGGACAGGGGGATTCTACGAGCAGTACTTC
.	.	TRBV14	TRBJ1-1	CASSQVNVEAFF	TGTGCCAGCAGCCAAGTGAACGTAGAAGCTTTCTTT
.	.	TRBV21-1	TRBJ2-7	CASSTSIYEQYF	TGTGCCAGCAGCACTAGCATTTACGAGCAGTACTTC
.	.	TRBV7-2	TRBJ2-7	CASSSKTGRQTYEQYF	TGTGCCAGCAGCTCCAAAACCGGCAGGCAGACCTACGAGCAGTACTTC
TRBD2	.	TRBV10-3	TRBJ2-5	CAISVGGAGRETQYF	TGTGCCATCAGTGTTGGGGGAGCGGGGCGAGAGACCCAGTACTTC
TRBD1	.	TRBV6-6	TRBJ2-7	CASRRRDSSYEQYF	TGTGCCAGCAGACGACGGGACAGCAGCTACGAGCAGTACTTC
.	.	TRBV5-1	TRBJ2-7	CASSWGTSSYEQYF	TGCGCCAGCAGCTGGGGGACGAGCTCCTACGAGCAGTACTTC
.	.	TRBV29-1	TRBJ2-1	CSATGLGYNEQFF	TGCAGCGCAACAGGTCTCGGGTACAATGAGCAGTTCTTC
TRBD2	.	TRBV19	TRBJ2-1	CASSWLAGVNEQFF	TGTGCCAGCTCTTGGCTAGCGGGAGTCAATGAGCAGTTCTTC
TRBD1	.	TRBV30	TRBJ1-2	CAQPTGVYGYTF	TGTGCCCAACCCACAGGGGTATATGGCTACACCTTC
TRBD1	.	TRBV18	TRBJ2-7	CASSQNTGGIWGEQYF	TGTGCCAGCTCACAAAATACAGGGGGGATCTGGGGCGAGCAGTACTTC
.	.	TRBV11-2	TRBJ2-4	CASSHGRAKNIQYF	TGTGCCAGCAGCCACGGGCGGGCCAAAAACATTCAGTACTTC
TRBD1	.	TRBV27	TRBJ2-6	CASRTGVFSGANVLTF	TGTGCCAGCAGGACAGGGGTGTTCTCTGGGGCCAACGTCCTGACTTTC
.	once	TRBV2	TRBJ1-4	CASSGGSRNEKLFF	TGTGCCAGCAGTGGTGGGAGTCGGAATGAAAAACTGTTTTTT
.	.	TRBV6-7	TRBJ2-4	CASSPYRPGQGLLLRDIQYF	TGTGCCAGCAGTCCCTACCGACCTGGGCAGGGGCTACTCTTGCGTGACATTCAGTACTTC